These 21 T cell receptor beta chains share one sample of origin, sequenced in a study of human T cells and chemical hapten exposure. Time point here: pre-sensitization, week 0. Treatment denoted: therapeutic diphenylcyclopropenone sensitization with weekly scalp DPC. TCRdb passed the RACE reads through MiXCR, listing each CDR3 protein once. The sample holds roughly 100,000 distinct CDR3 sequences, approximately 12% seen once. The starting material was whole blood, obtained in connection with sensitization to the hapten diphenylcyclopropenone (DPC). Receptor source: a woman aged 45-65 years with alopecia areata. Some clones in this sample may be carry-over from other donors' samples.

The chain combines TRBV10-2 with TRBJ2-1, with D perhaps matching TRBD1 (5 bases). The CDR3 loop spans 12 amino acids. In germline, CDR1 is WSHSY, CDR2 SAAADI. V lost 8 bases to trimming and J lost 8 bases, with 13 bases between them. The CDR3 nucleotides are TGCGCCAGCGCCTATTCAGGGTATGAGCAGTTCTTC. Translating gives CASAYSGYEQFF.

In this sample, this clonotype turned up a few times. DNA for the CDR3: TGTGCCACCAGCAGAGATCCGGCAGGGGAAACCCTCCACTTT. It translates to CATSRDPAGETLHF. The chain couples TRBV15 to TRBJ1-6; D perhaps matches TRBD1 (6 bases). Germline values: CDR1 LNHNV, CDR2 YYDKDF (reference sequence). V was shortened by 0 bases and J by 14 bases, with 14 bases between the two germline ends. This CDR3 contains 14 residues.

This clonotype was seen more than once but under ten times. The chain uses TRBV11-2 and TRBJ1-1; D is undetermined. Germline V gives CDR1 SGHAT, CDR2 FQNNGV. The CDR3 has 13 amino acids. Trimming cost V 1 base and J 7 bases, with 10 bases left between them. The CDR3 nucleotides read TGTGCCAGCAGCTTAGGGGTATTCGATGAAGCTTTCTTT. Encoded protein: CASSLGVFDEAFF.

About this clonotype: Germline is not matched at one junction end, which may reflect a read error. The rearrangement uses TRBV5-6 and TRBJ1-2, with 7 bases matching TRBD1. CDR3 length: 16 amino acids. CDR1 is SGHDT, CDR2 YYEEEE, per germline. The CDR3 coding sequence is TGTGCCAGCACCTTGACAGGGCAGGGTAATCTCTATGGCTACACCTTC. Protein: CASTLTGQGNLYGYTF.

This clonotype has more than one count but fewer than ten. V usage is TRBV14 and J usage is TRBJ2-1; 7 bases are shared with TRBD1. Germline V gene data show CDR1 as SGHDN and CDR2 as FVKESK. This CDR3 region has 16 residues. V lost 3 bases and J lost 0; bases outside the gene matches: 5. The DNA of the CDR3 is TGTGCCAGCAGCCAGGCAGGGGGTAGCTCCTACAATGAGCAGTTCTTC. This encodes CASSQAGGSSYNEQFF.

The sample holds many counts of this clonotype. The chain links TRBV12-3 or TRBV12-4 to TRBJ2-5, with TRBD2 identical over 9 bases. The CDR3 extends over 13 amino acids. Trimming cost V 6 bases and J 5 bases; bases outside gene matches: 4. CDR3: CASRSGGTETQYF. The CDR3, as DNA: TGTGCCAGCAGGAGCGGGGGGACGGAGACCCAGTACTTC.

This chain joins TRBV2 and TRBJ1-6, with D uncertain. V was shortened by 7 bases and J by 9 bases, with 10 bases between the two germline ends. CDR1 and CDR2 from the germline V gene are SNHLY and FYNNEI. The CDR3 extends over 12 amino acids. CDR3: CASKSDRSPLHF. Here the CDR3 DNA reads TGTGCCAGCAAGAGTGATCGTTCACCCCTCCACTTT. Full variable domain (missing parts from reference TRBV2 and TRBJ1-6): EPEVTQTPSHQVTQMGQEVILRCVPISNHLYFYWYRQILGQKVEFLVSFYNNEISEKSEIFDDQFSVERPDGSNFTLKIRSTKLEDSAMYFCASKSDRSPLHFGNGTRLTVT.

This clonotype was recorded many times. This chain uses TRBV27 with TRBJ1-6, with D possibly TRBD1 on 5 matching bases. Germline V CDR1 and CDR2: MNHEY, SMNVEV (reference sequence). V was trimmed by 3 bases and J by 7 bases, leaving 7 bases between them. This CDR3 region has 13 residues. The CDR3 DNA sequence: TGTGCCAGCAGTTTCGGGGGGAATTCACCCCTCCACTTT. This codes for CASSFGGNSPLHF.

J is TRBJ2-1 and V is TRBV29-1; the match to TRBD1 covers 8 bases. CDR3 length: 16 amino acids. After removal of 7 bases from V and 4 bases from J, the junction contained 15 bases not matched to a gene. CDR1 is SQVTM and CDR2 is ANQGSEA in the germline V gene. The CDR3 DNA reads as TGCAGCGCCCTCCGTACGGGCAGGGGGCGGTACAATGAGCAGTTCTTC. Amino acid sequence: CSALRTGRGRYNEQFF.

This clonotype has a handful of counts. This rearrangement joins TRBV6-6 to TRBJ2-2, with no clear D. Germline V gene lookup returns CDR1 MNHNY and CDR2 SVGAGI (reference sequence). The CDR3 has 12 residues. V lost 0 bases and J lost 7, with 3 bases in between. The CDR3 reads CASSYSRGELFF. CDR3 bases: TGTGCCAGCAGTTACTCGCGCGGGGAGCTGTTTTTT.

This clonotype has at least ten counts. The CDR3 DNA reads TGCAGTGCTAGCGGCCTGAAATCGGAAGCGCAGTATTTT. This translates into CSASGLKSEAQYF. This chain links TRBV20-1 with TRBJ2-3; D remains unclear. CDR1 is DFQATT, CDR2 SNEGSKA, per germline (reference sequence). The CDR3 sequence is 13 residues long. Between the trimmed V and J ends, which lost 3 bases and 10 bases, there was a span of 17 bases.

Ten or more counts support this clonotype. J is TRBJ1-2 and V is TRBV28; 7 bases map to TRBD1. CDR1 MDHEN and CDR2 SYDVKM come from the germline V gene. This CDR3 contains 14 residues. Trimming cost V 3 bases and J 4 bases; bases outside gene matches: 5. The CDR3 DNA follows: TGTGCCAGCAGTTTGACAGGGAGGTCCTATGGCTACACCTTC. Protein sequence: CASSLTGRSYGYTF.

This clonotype occurred a few times. The V gene is TRBV11-2, the J gene TRBJ2-7; possible D gene TRBD1, 6 bases. Germline loops: CDR1 SGHAT, CDR2 FQNNGV. The CDR3 totals 15 residues. V lost 5 bases and J lost 6, with 20 bases in between. CDR3 DNA: TGTGCCAGCAGCGAGACAGGTTCCCAGGCAGGCGAGCAGTACTTC. Protein product: CASSETGSQAGEQYF.

The chain carries TRBV4-2 and TRBJ2-5; D gene uncertain. The CDR3 has 15 residues. CDR1 is LGHNA, CDR2 YNFKEQ, per germline. V was shortened by 1 base and J by 2 bases, with 11 bases between the two germline ends. CDR3 coding DNA: TGTGCCAGCAGCCAAGCAAGACGGGCACAAGAGACCCAGTACTTC. The encoded protein is CASSQARRAQETQYF.

The sample holds a few counts of this clonotype. V gene TRBV27 combines with J gene TRBJ1-1, with D tentatively TRBD1 (5 bases). With 4 bases removed from V and 5 bases from J, the gap between germline ends came to 8 bases. Germline V CDR1 and CDR2: MNHEY, SMNVEV (reference sequence). CDR3 length: 12 amino acids. The CDR3 DNA is TGTGCCAGCAGTTCCCGGACAACTGAAGCTTTCTTT. Translation gives CASSSRTTEAFF.

This chain uses TRBV2 with TRBJ1-3; D is unclear. Germline CDR1 and CDR2: SNHLY and FYNNEI. The ends were cut back, 6 bases at V and 1 base at J, with 13 bases in the middle. This CDR3 has 15 residues. The CDR3 bases are TGTGCCAGCAGGTCCCGACACCGTTCTGGAAACACCATATATTTT. This sequence encodes CASRSRHRSGNTIYF. Complete variable domain (other parts from reference TRBV2 and TRBJ1-3): EPEVTQTPSHQVTQMGQEVILRCVPISNHLYFYWYRQILGQKVEFLVSFYNNEISEKSEIFDDQFSVERPDGSNFTLKIRSTKLEDSAMYFCASRSRHRSGNTIYFGEGSWLTVV.

Many counts were recorded for this clonotype. This sequence joins TRBV9 and TRBJ2-7; D may be TRBD2 (5 bases). There are 15 residues in the CDR3. Germline V gene data show CDR1 as SGDLS and CDR2 as YYNGEE. V was shortened by 3 bases and J by 6 bases, with 19 bases between the two germline ends. CDR3 amino acids: CASSALGGSLSEQYF. The CDR3 DNA reads as TGTGCCAGCAGCGCCCTCGGAGGCTCCTTAAGCGAGCAGTACTTC.

The table lists this clonotype with a few counts. The chain carries TRBV3-1 and TRBJ2-1, with D perhaps TRBD1 (6 bases). Germline CDR1 and CDR2: LGHDT and YNNKEL (reference sequence). This CDR3 is 19 amino acids long. Deletions cut 1 base from V and 8 bases from J, with 27 bases between. The CDR3 DNA follows: TGTGCCAGCAGCCAAGTCCACGTGGGGGCGGCGTCCGAGCGTGATGAGCAGTTCTTC. Translation: CASSQVHVGAASERDEQFF.

This clonotype was counted only a few times. This rearrangement joins TRBV5-1 to TRBJ2-5, with no clear D. With 4 bases removed from V and 1 base from J, the gap between germline ends came to 11 bases. The CDR3 spans 14 residues. Germline values: CDR1 SGHRS, CDR2 YFSETQ. The DNA of the CDR3 is TGCGCCAGCAGCGTTGGAGTTGCCCAAGAGACCCAGTACTTC. It translates to CASSVGVAQETQYF.

This clonotype was seen a handful of times. J is TRBJ2-1 and V is TRBV19; tentatively, D is TRBD2 (6 bases). This CDR3 region has 16 residues. The germline V and J ends were trimmed by 8 bases and 4 bases, with 21 bases remaining between them. Germline V gene data show CDR1 as LNHDA and CDR2 as SQIVND (reference sequence). The CDR3, as DNA: TGTGCCAGTGCGGGGTCGGAATCAAACGCGTACAATGAGCAGTTCTTC. Residues: CASAGSESNAYNEQFF.

This clonotype was seen only a few times. This chain joins TRBV12-3 or TRBV12-4 and TRBJ1-1; D unclear. The CDR3 sequence is 18 residues long. The ends were cut back, 3 bases at V and 1 base at J, with 21 bases in the middle. This chain's CDR3 is CASSFQVGYGDWNTEAFF. The CDR3 DNA reads TGTGCCAGCAGTTTTCAGGTTGGGTACGGCGATTGGAACACTGAAGCTTTCTTT.